One and the same sample provided the 22 T cell receptor beta chains below, sequenced in a study of HIV-infected patients and healthy controls. Approximately 500 ng RNA was reverse transcribed with alpha and beta constant-region primers. Separate chain-specific third strand synthesis with multiplexing indices produced the alpha and beta libraries. TCRdb reprocessed the 5' RACE reads with MiXCR, giving one entry per CDR3 protein. The table records some 12,000 distinct CDR3 sequences, around 9.3% of them present only once. Whole blood was used without fractionation, so all unsorted peripheral T cells were included. The sample here was blood, taken before antiretroviral therapy. The receptor source for this set is an adult with HIV infection. The donor label of this sample is uncertain.

In its sample, this clonotype was seen a few times. V gene TRBV5-4 combines with J gene TRBJ2-5, with D perhaps matching TRBD2 (6 bases). The CDR3 contains 17 residues. Germline lookup yields CDR1 SGHNT and CDR2 YYREEE (reference sequence). V was pared by 0 bases and J by 1 base, with 16 bases between. The CDR3 DNA is TGTGCCAGCAGCTTGGCACCGGGCGGGGCAGCCCAAGAGACCCAGTACTTC. The encoded protein is CASSLAPGGAAQETQYF.

In its sample, this clonotype is medium-sized. The chain couples TRBV14 to TRBJ1-2; D is unclear. Per germline, CDR1 SGHDN and CDR2 FVKESK. The CDR3 has 12 amino acids. V was cut by 3 bases and J by 5 bases, with 7 bases left in between. The CDR3 DNA follows: TGTGCCAGCAGCCAGCTGGGATATGGCTACACCTTC. This translates into CASSQLGYGYTF. The whole variable domain, filled in from reference TRBV14 and TRBJ1-2, reads EAGVTQFPSHSVIEKGQTVTLRCDPISGHDNLYWYRRVMGKEIKFLLHFVKESKQDESGMPNNRFLAERTGGTYSTLKVQPAELEDSGVYFCASSQLGYGYTFGSGTRLTVV.

A few counts support this clonotype. The chain combines TRBV9 with TRBJ1-6, with TRBD1 identical over 7 bases. J lost 7 bases, V lost 8 bases, and 3 bases had no gene match. The CDR3 runs 12 residues. Per the germline V gene, CDR1 is SGDLS and CDR2 is YYNGEE. CDR3 coding DNA: TGTGCCAGTCGGACAGGCAATTCACCCCTCCACTTT. This gives the protein CASRTGNSPLHF. Full variable domain (missing parts from reference TRBV9 and TRBJ1-6): DSGVTQTPKHLITATGQRVTLRCSPRSGDLSVYWYQQSLDQGLQFLIQYYNGEERAKGNILERFSAQQFPDLHSELNLSSLELGDSALYFCASRTGNSPLHFGNGTRLTVT.

This clonotype ranks as medium-sized. The chain links TRBV3-1 to TRBJ2-5; tentatively, D is TRBD1 or TRBD2 (5 bases each). This CDR3 has 12 residues. Germline-derived CDR1 and CDR2 are LGHDT and YNNKEL (reference sequence). Trimming left V 9 bases short and J 5 bases short, with 13 bases between. This chain's CDR3 is CASQRGGETQYF. DNA of the CDR3: TGTGCCAGTCAGAGGGGCGGTGAGACCCAGTACTTC.

This chain joins TRBV19 and TRBJ1-2; D call uncertain. Germline V CDR1 and CDR2: LNHDA, SQIVND (reference sequence). V shed 5 bases and J shed 4 bases, with 11 bases lying between them. This CDR3 comprises 13 residues. CDR3 sequence (DNA): TGTGCCAGTAGTCCGACCCTGATCTATGGCTACACCTTC. It is translated as CASSPTLIYGYTF.

This clonotype appeared many times. The V call is TRBV20-1, the J call TRBJ2-5; 9 nucleotides agree with TRBD1. This CDR3 contains 15 residues. CDR1 is DFQATT and CDR2 is SNEGSKA in the germline V gene (reference sequence). Trimming removed 1 base from V and 4 bases from J; junction bases left unmatched: 7. The CDR3, as DNA: TGCAGTGCTAGAGCCCGGACAGGGGCTCCAGAGACCCAGTACTTC. This codes for CSARARTGAPETQYF.

This clonotype was detected a few times. The chain joins TRBV7-6 to TRBJ1-6; TRBD1 matches at 10 bases. The germline V gene has CDR1 SGHVS and CDR2 FNYEAQ. CDR3 size: 15 residues. The ends lost 4 bases at V and 6 bases at J; junction bases unmatched: 3. Written as DNA, the CDR3 is TGTGCCAGCAGCTCCGGACAGGGGGGTAATTCACCCCTCCACTTT. Protein product: CASSSGQGGNSPLHF.

This clonotype was recorded many times. The chain joins TRBV11-2 to TRBJ1-1; 9 bases are shared with TRBD1. Per the germline V gene, CDR1 is SGHAT and CDR2 is FQNNGV. The CDR3 is 15 amino acids. With V trimmed by 4 bases and J by 3 bases, 6 bases remained unmatched. The CDR3 reads CASSSTGGGYTEAFF. In DNA form, the CDR3 reads TGTGCCAGCAGCTCAACAGGGGGCGGATACACTGAAGCTTTCTTT.

This clonotype has at least ten counts. The chain employs TRBV7-2 and TRBJ2-5; D not certain. Germline V CDR1 and CDR2: SGHTA, FQGNSA. This CDR3 region has 15 residues. The germline V and J ends were trimmed by 1 base and 6 bases, with 15 bases remaining between them. The CDR3, as DNA: TGTGCCAGCAGCTTAGATGAGGTCCTATTGAAGACCCAGTACTTC. It is translated as CASSLDEVLLKTQYF.

The sample holds many counts of this clonotype. This chain connects TRBV12-3 or TRBV12-4 to TRBJ2-7, with 10 nucleotides matching TRBD2. The CDR3 loop spans 15 amino acids. J gave up 3 bases and V 4 bases, and 6 bases lay outside the gene matches. CDR3 nucleotides: TGTGCCAGCAGTTCCCGGACTAGCGGCTTCTACGAGCAGTACTTC. This gives the protein CASSSRTSGFYEQYF.

This clonotype was counted many times. The rearrangement uses TRBV11-2 and TRBJ1-1; unclear D gene. CDR1 is SGHAT and CDR2 is FQNNGV in the germline V gene. V was clipped by 0 bases and J by 4 bases, with 6 bases between them. The CDR3 extends over 13 amino acids. The CDR3 DNA sequence: TGTGCCAGCAGCTTAGATCTGGTCACTGAAGCTTTCTTT. Amino acids: CASSLDLVTEAFF. Supplemented by reference TRBV11-2 and TRBJ1-1, the full variable domain reads EAGVAQSPRYKIIEKRQSVAFWCNPISGHATLYWYQQILGQGPKLLIQFQNNGVVDDSQLPKDRFSAERLKGVDSTLKIQPAKLEDSAVYLCASSLDLVTEAFFGQGTRLTVV.

The chain uses TRBV30 and TRBJ2-1, with TRBD2 matching over 8 bases. CDR3 length equals 15 residues. V gave up 0 bases and J gave up 5 bases; unmatched junction bases: 6. Germline values: CDR1 GTSNPN, CDR2 SVGIG (reference sequence). The CDR3 DNA is TGTGCCTGGAGTGTACATGCGGGGGGACACAATGAGCAGTTCTTC. Its protein product is CAWSVHAGGHNEQFF.

This clonotype is medium-sized by share. The chain has TRBV29-1 and TRBJ1-3; D remains unclear. There are 13 residues in the CDR3. V was pared by 4 bases and J by 4 bases, with 11 bases between. Germline loops: CDR1 SQVTM, CDR2 ANQGSEA. The CDR3 DNA follows: TGCAGCGTTGTTGGCCCTCCAGGAAACACCATATATTTT. This encodes CSVVGPPGNTIYF. The full variable domain, with the rest looked up from reference TRBV29-1 and TRBJ1-3, is SAVISQKPSRDICQRGTSLTIQCQVDSQVTMMFWYRQQPGQSLTLIATANQGSEATYESGFVIDKFPISRPNLTFSTLTVSNMSPEDSSIYLCSVVGPPGNTIYFGEGSWLTVV.

This clonotype was seen at least ten times. The chain couples TRBV6-5 to TRBJ2-1; 8 nucleotides align to TRBD1. V dropped 5 bases and J dropped 2; count of bases not matched to a gene: 11. The CDR3 contains 17 residues. Germline CDR1 reads MNHEY; CDR2 reads SVGAGI. In DNA form, the CDR3 reads TGTGCCAGCAGTACGGACAGGGATCCCTACACCTACAATGAGCAGTTCTTC. Translation gives CASSTDRDPYTYNEQFF.

This clonotype was recorded many times. The V gene is TRBV7-6, the J gene TRBJ2-3; TRBD2 agrees at 9 bases. The CDR3 runs 19 residues. Trimming cost V 6 bases and J 1 base; bases outside gene matches: 17. Looked up from germline, CDR1 is SGHVS and CDR2 is FNYEAQ. CDR3 coding DNA: TGTGCCAGCAGTCCCCCCGGGGGTGCGGCGGGGGGGGGCACAGATACGCAGTATTTT. This gives the protein CASSPPGGAAGGGTDTQYF. The full variable domain, rest sourced from reference TRBV7-6 and TRBJ2-3, is GAGVSQSPRYKVTKRGQDVALRCDPISGHVSLYWYRQALGQGPEFLTYFNYEAQQDKSGLPNDRFSAERPEGSISTLTIQRTEQRDSAMYRCASSPPGGAAGGGTDTQYFGPGTRLTVL.

This clonotype was counted many times. This sequence joins TRBV7-9 and TRBJ2-3; 8 bases match TRBD1. The CDR3 is 17 amino acids. Germline V gene lookup returns CDR1 SEHNR and CDR2 FQNEAQ (reference sequence). V lost 5 bases and J lost 3; bases outside the gene matches: 13. The CDR3 loop reads CASSPYTGGGSTDTQYF. CDR3 nucleotides: TGTGCCAGCAGCCCGTATACAGGGGGTGGAAGTACAGATACGCAGTATTTT.

Judged by abundance, this clonotype is large (0.1 to 1%). Here the CDR3 reads CATSREGRVDYTF. In DNA, the CDR3 is TGTGCCACCAGCAGAGAAGGTCGGGTAGACTACACCTTC. This chain uses TRBV15 with TRBJ1-2; D call uncertain. Germline V gene sequence: CDR1 LNHNV, CDR2 YYDKDF (reference sequence). Deletions cut 0 bases from V and 10 bases from J, with 12 bases between. The CDR3 length is 13 residues.

This clonotype ranks as medium-sized (0.01 to 0.1%). The genes are TRBV29-1 and TRBJ2-2; 9 nucleotides align to TRBD1. V gave up 6 bases and J gave up 8 bases; unmatched junction bases: 7. The CDR3 totals 13 residues. Looked up from germline, CDR1 is SQVTM and CDR2 is ANQGSEA. The CDR3 loop reads CSVPGTGRGELFF. In DNA, the CDR3 is TGCAGCGTCCCCGGGACAGGGAGAGGGGAGCTGTTTTTT.

This clonotype was counted many times. CDR3 residues: CASSPGTASEQYF. DNA of the CDR3: TGTGCCAGCAGCCCTGGGACGGCGAGCGAGCAGTACTTC. The rearrangement joins TRBV13 to TRBJ2-7, with D perhaps matching TRBD1 or TRBD2 (5 bases each). V lost 5 bases and J lost 6, with 14 bases in between. The CDR3 spans 13 residues. CDR1 and CDR2 from the germline V gene are PRHDT and FYEKMQ (reference sequence).

This clonotype was seen more than once but under ten times. The chain links TRBV7-3 to TRBJ2-2, with TRBD1 as a possible D gene (6 bases). The V end was cut by 7 bases, the J end by 3 bases, with 6 bases between. The CDR3 loop spans 12 amino acids. The V gene's germline CDR1 is SGHTA and CDR2 FQGTGA. For the CDR3, the DNA is TGTGCCAGCAAGGGGGACACCGGGGAGCTGTTTTTT. Amino acids: CASKGDTGELFF.

Only a few counts were recorded for this clonotype. The chain recombines TRBV3-1 with TRBJ1-1; 9 bases fit TRBD1. V dropped 3 bases and J dropped 5; count of bases not matched to a gene: 4. The CDR3 extends over 14 amino acids. The germline V gene encodes CDR1 LGHDT and CDR2 YNNKEL (reference sequence). The CDR3 loop is CASSQSTGGTEAFF. DNA of the CDR3: TGTGCCAGCAGCCAGTCGACAGGGGGGACTGAAGCTTTCTTT.

This clonotype appeared many times. The chain combines TRBV6-5 with TRBJ2-7; 9 bases align to TRBD1. V shed 3 bases and J 3 bases; nucleotides not matched to a gene: 6. The CDR3 contains 15 residues. Per the germline V gene, CDR1 is MNHEY and CDR2 is SVGAGI. This CDR3 reads CASSYAPGQGYEQYF. CDR3 in DNA: TGTGCCAGCAGTTATGCCCCGGGACAGGGCTACGAGCAGTACTTC.